This section outlines one T cell receptor beta chain sequence together with its context. Antigen specificity is unknown. Germline loops: CDR1 KGHSH, CDR2 LQKENI. The CDR3 totals 16 residues. Trimming removed 3 bases at V and 4 bases at J, with 15 bases between. These data come from a study of T cell responses to AZD1222 COVID-19 vaccine. Whole-study context: Pooled in the analysis were second doses at about 4 or about 12 weeks. Overall study findings and caveats: Per reports, nearly half of all spike-specific TCRs target regions that are unmutated in variants. Spike-wide coverage was observed for vaccine-associated CD4 TCRs, with dominant responses at 160-218 and 743-854. The sample set comprised mostly white British donors with more females, and clonal diversity was possibly underestimated.

The table came from immunoSEQ multiplex PCR; TCRdb's copy has only in-frame clones and leaves some out. The repertoire consists of 140,000 to 150,000 clones, with 92% occurring once and the leading ten covering around 1.5%. The genes are TRBV18 and TRBJ2-2; TRBD1 might be the D (5 bases). This receptor was obtained from an adult in good health. The sequencing used peripheral blood, collected on day 0 of AZD1222 vaccination. The CDR3 region is CASSPLTAPTTGELFF. CDR3 sequence (DNA): TGTGCCAGCTCACCCCTGACAGCTCCAACCACCGGGGAGCTGTTTTTT.